A single TCR beta chain is shown here with its context. This specimen belongs to a study of shared clonotypes between healthy human individuals. Sequenced by immunoSEQ multiplex PCR; TCRdb stores in-frame clones only, minus some. The table records around 320,000 clones, roughly 91% of them present only once. Germline-derived CDR1 and CDR2 are MNHNS and SASEGT. Trimming took 1 base from V and 0 from J, leaving 9 bases between them. The CDR3 loop spans 15 amino acids. CD8 memory combined CD45RO+ cells with CCR7-negative CD45RA+ TemRA cells. The TCR originated in a man younger than 35 in good health. The rearrangement joins TRBV6-1 to TRBJ1-1, with a tentative D call TRBD1 (5 bases). Sequencing input: memory CD8+ T cells sorted from blood. Sample subset: CD45RO+ cells pooled with CCR7-negative TemRA cells. The CDR3 is CASSEEVTVNTEAFF. The CDR3 coding sequence is TGTGCCAGCAGTGAAGAAGTGACAGTGAACACTGAAGCTTTCTTT.